Given below is one T cell receptor beta chain in context. Unique molecular identifiers tagged the TCRbeta library. MiXCR, applied by TCRdb to the PCR reads, yields one record per CDR3 protein. Of about 410,000 distinct CDR3 sequences listed, roughly 20% were seen once; the top ten hold around 4%. This specimen belongs to a study of T-cell reconstitution after alpha-beta-depleted transplantation in children. V dropped 6 bases and J dropped 4 bases, with 18 bases sitting between them. CDR1 is SQVTM, CDR2 ANQGSEA, per germline. This CDR3 spans 14 amino acids. The chain links TRBV29-1 to TRBJ1-1, with D possibly being TRBD1 (5 bases). Sequenced material: PBMCs from the stem cell graft donor, taken from the stem cell graft. The sequence derives from a human donor who donated a stem cell graft to a child with acute myeloid leukemia. This CDR3 is CSVLLRAGGTEAFF. The CDR3 DNA reads as TGCAGCGTGCTACTCAGGGCGGGTGGCACTGAAGCTTTCTTT.